What follows describes a single T cell receptor beta chain. Its antigen is still unknown. The sample originates from a study of cytomegalovirus exposure and HLA in healthy donors. 60 Vbeta and 13 Jbeta primers were used in PCR. Libraries were prepared by immunoSEQ multiplex PCR; TCRdb keeps only in-frame clonotypes and omits some of them. In the table there are roughly 35,000 clones, about half of which are singletons. V was trimmed by 4 bases and J by 0 bases, leaving 10 bases between them. Germline V gives CDR1 LNHNV, CDR2 YYDKDF (reference sequence). This CDR3 comprises 16 residues. Study-level points and caveats: In an earlier analysis, about 90% or about 30%: the productive usage of most TCR beta V segments. A later analysis reported that several of the most significant clusters appeared to be linked to common viral pathogens, among them Epstein-Barr virus. The study labeled 180 or so TCR beta chains cytomegalovirus-associated. In a later analysis, TCR beta V- and J-gene trimming was associated with a missense DCLRE1C variant.

What was sequenced was PBMCs. The sequence was obtained from a woman aged 40 to 50 in good health and CMV-seropositive. The genes are TRBV15 and TRBJ2-6; D may be TRBD1 (5 bases). For the CDR3, the DNA is TGTGCCACCAGCAACGGCAGGGACTCTGGGGCCAACGTCCTGACTTTC. Its translation is CATSNGRDSGANVLTF.